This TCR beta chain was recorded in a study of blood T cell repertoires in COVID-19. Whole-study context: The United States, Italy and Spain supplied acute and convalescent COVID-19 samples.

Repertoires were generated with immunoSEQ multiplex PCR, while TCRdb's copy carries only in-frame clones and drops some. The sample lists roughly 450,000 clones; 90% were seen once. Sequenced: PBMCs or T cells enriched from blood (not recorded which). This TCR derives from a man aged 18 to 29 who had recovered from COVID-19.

This CDR3 reads CASSAKGQGTGNEQFF. CDR3 DNA sequence: TGTGCCAGCAGCGCTAAGGGACAGGGGACAGGGAATGAGCAGTTCTTC. The rearrangement uses TRBV5-4 and TRBJ2-1; TRBD1 matches at 10 bases. The trim removed 4 bases at V and 7 bases at J, leaving 11 bases unmatched. CDR1 and CDR2 from the germline V gene are SGHNT and YYREEE (reference sequence). The CDR3 extends over 16 amino acids.